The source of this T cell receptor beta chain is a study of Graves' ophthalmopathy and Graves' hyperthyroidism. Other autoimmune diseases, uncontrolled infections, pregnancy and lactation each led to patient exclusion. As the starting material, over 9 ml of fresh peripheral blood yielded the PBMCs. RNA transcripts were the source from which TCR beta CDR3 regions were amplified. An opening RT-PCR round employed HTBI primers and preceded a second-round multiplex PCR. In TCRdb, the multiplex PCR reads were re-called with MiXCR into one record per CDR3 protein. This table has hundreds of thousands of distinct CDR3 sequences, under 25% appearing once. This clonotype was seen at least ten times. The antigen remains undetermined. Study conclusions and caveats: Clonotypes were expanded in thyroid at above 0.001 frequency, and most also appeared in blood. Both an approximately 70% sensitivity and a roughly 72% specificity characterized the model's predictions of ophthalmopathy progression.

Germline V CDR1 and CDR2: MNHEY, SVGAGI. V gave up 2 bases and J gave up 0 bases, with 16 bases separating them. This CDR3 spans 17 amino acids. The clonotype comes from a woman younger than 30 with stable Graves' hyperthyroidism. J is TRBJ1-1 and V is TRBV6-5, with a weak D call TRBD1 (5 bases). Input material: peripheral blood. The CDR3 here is CASSYRQGGGMNTEAFF. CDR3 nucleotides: TGTGCCAGCAGTTACAGGCAGGGAGGAGGGATGAACACTGAAGCTTTCTTT.